This T cell receptor beta chain was captured by sequencing in a study of shared clonotypes between healthy human individuals. The CDR3 runs to 15 residues. Germline V CDR1 and CDR2: SGHDT, YYEEEE. V was trimmed by 7 bases and J by 4 bases, leaving 21 bases between them. Only one count was recorded for this clone. Deep-level assay runs were performed. Roughly 30,000 T cell genomes, or approximately 290 ng DNA, went into replicate PCRs of unsorted PBMC. The repertoire was sequenced with immunoSEQ multiplex PCR; TCRdb's copy has only in-frame clones and lacks some. This sample carries about 490,000 clones, roughly 80% of them seen once, and the ten largest clones take roughly 12%.

This TCR came from a woman aged 35 to 49 in good health. Some clones in this sample may be carry-over from other donors' samples. The V call is TRBV5-6, the J call TRBJ2-7; possible D gene TRBD2, 6 bases. The sample consisted of PBMCs. CDR3 sequence reads: CASGLPGLALYEQYF. CDR3 coding DNA: TGTGCCAGCGGTCTCCCGGGGCTAGCGCTATACGAGCAGTACTTC.